The 20 T cell receptor beta chains below come from one sample, sequenced in a study of T cell responses to AZD1222 COVID-19 vaccine. The repertoire was sequenced with immunoSEQ multiplex PCR; TCRdb's copy has only in-frame clones and lacks some. The table shows about 100,000 clones, with just under 90% occurring only once. The sample was peripheral blood, taken on day 0 of AZD1222 vaccination. The receptors originated from an adult in good health.

The J gene is TRBJ2-7, the V gene TRBV29-1, with 10 bases matching TRBD2. The CDR3 is 17 residues long. V lost 3 bases to trimming and J lost 4 bases; unmatched junction nucleotides: 15. Germline assignment: CDR1 SQVTM and CDR2 ANQGSEA. The CDR3 reads CSVDQSNEREGLYEQYF. The DNA for the CDR3 is TGCAGCGTTGATCAAAGCAACGAGCGGGAGGGCTTATACGAGCAGTACTTC.

This rearrangement joins TRBV29-1 to TRBJ2-1; 9 bases are a match to TRBD2. The trim removed 5 bases at V and 0 bases at J, leaving 2 bases unmatched. There are 14 residues in the CDR3. Germline CDR1 reads SQVTM; CDR2 reads ANQGSEA. CDR3 DNA: TGCAGCGTTTTTAGCGGGAGCTCCTACAATGAGCAGTTCTTC. Translated: CSVFSGSSYNEQFF.

The chain has TRBV5-1 and TRBJ2-2; 13 bases are a match to TRBD2. Trimming took 6 bases from V and 3 from J; bases not matched to a gene: 5. This CDR3 has 16 amino acids. Germline V gene data show CDR1 as SGHRS and CDR2 as YFSETQ. The CDR3 DNA sequence: TGCGCCAGCACCCTACTAGCGGGAGGGGACACCGGGGAGCTGTTTTTT. Translating it yields CASTLLAGGDTGELFF.

This chain joins TRBV29-1 and TRBJ1-2, with 10 bases aligning to TRBD1. Germline V gene lookup returns CDR1 SQVTM and CDR2 ANQGSEA. CDR3 length: 12 amino acids. V lost 6 bases, J lost 5 bases, and 3 bases stayed unmatched. The CDR3 reads CSVSDRGYGYTF. CDR3 DNA: TGCAGCGTCTCGGACAGGGGGTATGGCTACACCTTC.

This chain uses TRBV18 with TRBJ2-7, with TRBD1 as a possible D gene (5 bases). The germline V gene has CDR1 KGHSH and CDR2 LQKENI. The germline V and J ends were trimmed by 2 bases and 6 bases, with 8 bases remaining between them. CDR3 length equals 12 residues. CDR3 loop: CASSPFQGEQYF. The DNA of the CDR3 is TGTGCCAGCTCACCATTCCAGGGCGAGCAGTACTTC.

The chain combines TRBV27 with TRBJ1-5; D gene unclear. V lost 6 bases and J lost 6, with 12 bases in between. There are 13 residues in the CDR3. In germline, CDR1 is MNHEY, CDR2 SMNVEV (reference sequence). The CDR3 DNA sequence: TGTGCCAGCAGCTTCGCGGGAGCTCAGCCCCAGCATTTT. The encoded protein is CASSFAGAQPQHF.

This sequence joins TRBV7-2 and TRBJ1-2; possible D gene TRBD1, 6 bases. The V end lost 1 base, the J end lost 4 bases, and 13 bases lay between the germline ends. From germline, CDR1 is SGHTA and CDR2 FQGNSA. This CDR3 is built from 15 residues. The CDR3 spells CASSLGRQVGYGYTF. The CDR3 DNA is TGTGCCAGCAGCTTAGGACGACAGGTTGGCTATGGCTACACCTTC.

This chain connects TRBV7-2 to TRBJ1-4; D ambiguous. Trimming took 5 bases from V and 4 from J, leaving 8 bases between them. Germline V gene data show CDR1 as SGHTA and CDR2 as FQGNSA. The length of the CDR3 is 13 residues. CDR3 nucleotide sequence: TGTGCCAGCAGCCGGGGTCATAATGAAAAACTGTTTTTT. Its protein is CASSRGHNEKLFF.

The chain recombines TRBV27 with TRBJ1-2; TRBD1 is a possible D gene (6 bases). The CDR3 spans 12 residues. Trimming cost V 6 bases and J 2 bases, with 7 bases left between them. Germline CDR1 and CDR2: MNHEY and SMNVEV (reference sequence). The CDR3 nucleotides are TGTGCCAGCAGGGACAGAAACTATGGCTACACCTTC. Residues: CASRDRNYGYTF.

This chain uses TRBV30 with TRBJ1-5, with D possibly matching TRBD1 (5 bases). V was shortened by 0 bases and J by 6 bases, with 9 bases between the two germline ends. The germline V gene encodes CDR1 GTSNPN and CDR2 SVGIG (reference sequence). CDR3 length: 13 residues. The DNA of the CDR3 is TGTGCCTGGAGTGTTCAGGGTACTCAGCCCCAGCATTTT. Translated, it gives CAWSVQGTQPQHF.

The J gene is TRBJ2-1, the V gene TRBV5-1, with 9 nucleotides matching TRBD1. The CDR3 is 14 amino acids. V lost 2 bases, J lost 5 bases, and 2 bases stayed unmatched. Germline V gene sequence: CDR1 SGHRS, CDR2 YFSETQ. The chain's CDR3 is CASSLQGADNEQFF. In DNA form, the CDR3 reads TGCGCCAGCAGCTTACAGGGGGCGGACAATGAGCAGTTCTTC.

This clone showed up just once. V gene TRBV5-1 combines with J gene TRBJ2-3, with a weak D call TRBD2 (5 bases). The germline CDR1 and CDR2 sequences are SGHRS and YFSETQ. V lost 0 bases, J lost 6 bases, and 11 bases lay in between. CDR3 length: 14 residues. The CDR3 nucleotides read TGCGCCAGCAGCTTGGGCGGAGGTGAGGATACGCAGTATTTT. Translation gives CASSLGGGEDTQYF.

The gene calls are TRBV7-3 and TRBJ2-5; no firm D call. The V gene's germline CDR1 is SGHTA and CDR2 FQGTGA. The CDR3 loop spans 11 amino acids. V was cut by 9 bases and J by 5 bases, with 10 bases left in between. The DNA of the CDR3 is TGTGCCAGACCCAAGAGGGAGACCCAGTACTTC. This translates into CARPKRETQYF.

The J gene is TRBJ1-2, the V gene TRBV5-1; D call uncertain. The germline CDR1 and CDR2 sequences are SGHRS and YFSETQ. This CDR3 spans 14 amino acids. The V end was cut by 3 bases, the J end by 5 bases, with 14 bases between. The DNA of the CDR3 is TGCGCCAGCAGCTCTTCCACACAGACTTATGGCTACACCTTC. The encoded protein is CASSSSTQTYGYTF.

The chain has TRBV6-5 and TRBJ2-5, with 7 bases lining up with TRBD1. CDR1 and CDR2 from the germline V gene are MNHEY and SVGAGI. The CDR3 runs to 15 residues. V gave up 0 bases and J gave up 5 bases; unmatched junction bases: 6. CDR3 in amino acids: CASSYSLDRMETQYF. The CDR3 region has the DNA TGTGCCAGCAGTTACTCGTTGGACAGGATGGAGACCCAGTACTTC.

CDR3 protein: CASSPGGSTGGNTIYF. CDR3 nucleotide sequence: TGTGCCAGCAGCCCAGGAGGGTCCACGGGTGGAAACACCATATATTTT. The J gene is TRBJ1-3, the V gene TRBV7-2, with no clear D. The CDR3 has 16 residues. V was clipped by 5 bases and J by 3 bases, with 17 bases between them. CDR1 and CDR2 from the germline V gene are SGHTA and FQGNSA. Using reference TRBV7-2 and TRBJ1-3 for the parts outside the CDR3, the full variable domain is GAGVSQSPSNKVTEKGKDVELRCDPISGHTALYWYRQSLGQGLEFLIYFQGNSAPDKSGLPSDRFSAERTGGSVSTLTIQRTQQEDSAVYLCASSPGGSTGGNTIYFGEGSWLTVV.

This sequence joins TRBV11-2 and TRBJ2-5; a weak D match, TRBD1 (5 bases). V was pared by 4 bases and J by 5 bases, with 14 bases between. Germline V gene sequence: CDR1 SGHAT, CDR2 FQNNGV. The CDR3 sequence is 14 residues long. The chain's CDR3 is CASSWIGHRETQYF. In nucleotides, the CDR3 is TGTGCCAGCAGCTGGATAGGACATAGGGAGACCCAGTACTTC. Full variable domain (outside the CDR3, taken from reference TRBV11-2 and TRBJ2-5): EAGVAQSPRYKIIEKRQSVAFWCNPISGHATLYWYQQILGQGPKLLIQFQNNGVVDDSQLPKDRFSAERLKGVDSTLKIQPAKLEDSAVYLCASSWIGHRETQYFGPGTRLLVL.

The gene calls are TRBV6-5 and TRBJ1-2; possibly TRBD1 for D (5 bases). V lost 2 bases to trimming and J lost 1 base, with 14 bases between them. This CDR3 spans 16 amino acids. In germline, CDR1 is MNHEY, CDR2 SVGAGI. The CDR3 coding sequence is TGTGCCAGCAGTTACCTGGGGACGGAGAGTAACTATGGCTACACCTTC. Protein sequence: CASSYLGTESNYGYTF.

The V and J genes are TRBV15 and TRBJ2-1; D remains ambiguous. The germline V and J ends were trimmed by 3 bases and 3 bases, with 3 bases remaining between them. The CDR3 is made up of 12 amino acids. CDR1 and CDR2 from the germline V gene are LNHNV and YYDKDF (reference sequence). This chain's CDR3 is CATSSYYNEQFF. In DNA form, the CDR3 reads TGTGCCACCAGCAGCTACTACAATGAGCAGTTCTTC.

The rearrangement uses TRBV15 and TRBJ1-4; tentative D call: TRBD1 (6 bases). V was clipped by 1 base and J by 3 bases, with 12 bases between them. CDR3 length equals 16 residues. Germline-derived CDR1 and CDR2 are LNHNV and YYDKDF (reference sequence). The CDR3, as DNA: TGTGCCACCAGCAGAGTCCCGGGGGCTGCTAATGAAAAACTGTTTTTT. This gives the protein CATSRVPGAANEKLFF.